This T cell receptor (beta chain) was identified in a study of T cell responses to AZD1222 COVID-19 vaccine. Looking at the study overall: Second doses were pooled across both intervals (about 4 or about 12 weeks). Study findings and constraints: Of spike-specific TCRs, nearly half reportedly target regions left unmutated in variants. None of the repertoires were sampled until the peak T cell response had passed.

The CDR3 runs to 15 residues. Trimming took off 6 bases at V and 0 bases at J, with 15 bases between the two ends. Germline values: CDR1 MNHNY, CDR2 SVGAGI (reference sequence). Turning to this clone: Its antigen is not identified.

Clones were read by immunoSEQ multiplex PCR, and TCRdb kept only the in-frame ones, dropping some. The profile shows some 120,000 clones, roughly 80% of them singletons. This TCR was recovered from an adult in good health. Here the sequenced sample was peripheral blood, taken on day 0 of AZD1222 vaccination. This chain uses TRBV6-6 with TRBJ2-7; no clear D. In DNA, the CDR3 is TGTGCCAGCAGCTCCCATGACTCTGGCTCCTACGAGCAGTACTTC. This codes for CASSSHDSGSYEQYF.